Listed below are T cell receptor beta chains from one sample, sequenced in a study of HIV-infected children after antiretroviral therapy interruption. Each CDR3 protein is one row after TCRdb ran MiXCR on the 3' RACE reads. Of some 16,000 distinct CDR3 sequences in the sample, roughly 3.4% are singletons; the top ten hold approximately 5.4%. The sequencing used CD45RA+ CD4+ T cells from PBMCs, collected from a donor given antiretroviral therapy, either interrupted or continuous. The receptor source for this set is a child under 18 with HIV. Both conserved end residues are part of each CDR3. Each record gives: CDR3 length, clone size, J gene, V gene, D gene, CDR3 DNA, CDR3 protein. The D gene is left open where the match is weak. A clone size is listed for some rows: how often the clone was seen (once, few, many), or a class if it is expanded.

16,medium-sized,TRBJ2-6,TRBV6-5,TRBD2,TGTGCCAGCAGTTACTCGGGGGGGTACGGGGCCAACGTCCTGACTTTC,CASSYSGGYGANVLTF
13,many,TRBJ2-7,TRBV2,NA,TGTGCCAGCCAGGGGGGGACGCTTTACGAGCAGTACTTC,CASQGGTLYEQYF
13,many,TRBJ1-2,TRBV5-5,NA,TGTGCCAGCAGCTTGGCCGATCTTTATGGCTACACCTTC,CASSLADLYGYTF
15,NA,TRBJ2-2,TRBV19,NA,TGTGCCAGTAGTATGTGGAGTTTGCACACCGGGGAGCTGTTTTTT,CASSMWSLHTGELFF
14,many,TRBJ2-7,TRBV4-2,TRBD1,TGTGCCAGCAGCCAAGATGGCAGGGGGCGCGAACAGTACTTC,CASSQDGRGREQYF
15,many,TRBJ2-3,TRBV12-3/TRBV12-4,TRBD2,TGTGCCAGCGGGCTAGCGGGGGTACGCGCAGATACGCAGTATTTT,CASGLAGVRADTQYF
17,many,TRBJ2-2,TRBV10-3,TRBD2,TGTGCCATCAGTGAGACTTTAGCGGGGGGGAACACCGGGGAGCTGTTTTTT,CAISETLAGGNTGELFF
12,many,TRBJ2-3,TRBV24-1,NA,TGTGCCACCAGTGATTTTCAGGGAACGCAGTATTTT,CATSDFQGTQYF
14,many,TRBJ2-7,TRBV24-1,NA,TGTGCCACGTCCGGGACGCGAAGCTCCTACGAGCAGTACTTC,CATSGTRSSYEQYF
14,many,TRBJ2-7,TRBV25-1,TRBD1,TGTGCCAGCAGTACTTGGGACAGACCCTACGAGCAGTACTTC,CASSTWDRPYEQYF
13,many,TRBJ2-3,TRBV6-5,NA,TGTGCCAGCAGTGACAGTTTGCTAGATACGCAGTATTTT,CASSDSLLDTQYF
17,many,TRBJ2-3,TRBV19,NA,TGTGCCAGTCGGCCTAAGGAACCTCAAGGTAGCACAGATACGCAGTATTTT,CASRPKEPQGSTDTQYF
11,many,TRBJ2-2,TRBV29-1,NA,TGCAGCGTTGGGAGGGCCGGGGAGCTGTTTTTT,CSVGRAGELFF
11,many,TRBJ1-1,TRBV14,NA,TGTGCCAGCAGCCAGCATCGTGAAGCTTTCTTT,CASSQHREAFF
14,many,TRBJ1-5,TRBV28,NA,TGTGCCAGCACCCCACAGGGCTTCAATCAGCCCCAGCATTTT,CASTPQGFNQPQHF
15,medium-sized,TRBJ2-1,TRBV12-3/TRBV12-4,NA,TGTGCCAGCAGTTTAGCACTTAGCTCCTACAATGAGCAGTTCTTC,CASSLALSSYNEQFF
14,NA,TRBJ2-1,TRBV7-9,TRBD1,TGTGCCAGCAGCCCAGAGGGGACAGGGGCTGAGCAGTTCTTC,CASSPEGTGAEQFF
13,many,TRBJ1-6,TRBV4-1,NA,TGCGCCAGCAGCCAGTTCCCTAATTCACCCCTCCACTTT,CASSQFPNSPLHF
12,many,TRBJ2-2,TRBV4-2,NA,TGTGCCAGCAGCCGAAACACCGGGCAGCTCTACTTT,CASSRNTGQLYF
15,NA,TRBJ2-7,TRBV7-3,TRBD1,TGTGCCAGCAGCTTAACAGGGGGCTCCGCCTCCGCGCCGTCCTTC,CASSLTGGSASAPSF
13,many,TRBJ1-2,TRBV19,NA,TGTGCCAGTGGCTCAGGATGGCCGTATGGCTACACCTTC,CASGSGWPYGYTF
14,many,TRBJ1-1,TRBV11-3,NA,TGTGCCAGCAGCCTCGGGGGCTCCGACACTGAAGCTTTCTTT,CASSLGGSDTEAFF
15,medium-sized,TRBJ2-5,TRBV10-2,TRBD2,TGCGCCAGCAGTGTGACTAGCGGAAATAAAGAGACCCAGTACTTC,CASSVTSGNKETQYF
16,few,TRBJ2-7,TRBV4-2,TRBD1,TGTGCCAGCAGCCAAGATCGCGGGACAGGGATATACGAGCAGTACTTC,CASSQDRGTGIYEQYF
14,medium-sized,TRBJ1-5,TRBV7-9,NA,TGTGCCAGCAGCTTTCAGGGGACCCCTCAGCCCCAGCATTTT,CASSFQGTPQPQHF
12,medium-sized,TRBJ1-1,TRBV6-6,TRBD1,TGTGCCAGCAGGAGACAGGGCACTGAAGCTTTCTTT,CASRRQGTEAFF
15,many,TRBJ2-2,TRBV4-2,NA,TGTGCCAGCAGCCCCGGTAGGGGAGACACCGGGGAGCTGTTTTTT,CASSPGRGDTGELFF
15,many,TRBJ2-2,TRBV5-1,NA,TGCGCCAGCAGCCCGGACGGATCGAACACCGGGGAGCTGTTTTTT,CASSPDGSNTGELFF
14,NA,TRBJ1-1,TRBV18,NA,TGTGCCAGCTCCCCCTGGACAGTGAACACTGAAGCTTTCTTT,CASSPWTVNTEAFF
16,medium-sized,TRBJ1-6,TRBV5-1,TRBD1,TGCGCCAGTTCGCGGCAGGGGGGCGCGGATAATTCACCCCTCCACTTT,CASSRQGGADNSPLHF
14,many,TRBJ1-5,TRBV4-1,NA,TGCGCCAGCAGCCAGGCGCAACAGGGAGGGGCCCAGCATTTT,CASSQAQQGGAQHF
11,many,TRBJ1-1,TRBV6-2/TRBV6-3,NA,TGTGCCAGCAGTATGAACACTGAAGCTTTCTTT,CASSMNTEAFF
14,many,TRBJ2-7,TRBV12-3/TRBV12-4,NA,TGTGCCAGCAGTTTAAAAGGGCGGGGAGGCGAGCAGTACTTC,CASSLKGRGGEQYF
15,NA,TRBJ1-5,TRBV12-5,NA,TGTGCTAGTGGACCCGGTAGGACATTCAATCAGCCCCAGCATTTT,CASGPGRTFNQPQHF
13,many,TRBJ2-5,TRBV24-1,NA,TGTGCCACATCTGACCGGAGGTCAGAGACCCAGTACTTC,CATSDRRSETQYF
17,many,TRBJ2-3,TRBV7-6,NA,TGTGCCAGCAGACGAAACACAAGGGTTCCCACCACAGATACGCAGTATTTT,CASRRNTRVPTTDTQYF
15,many,TRBJ2-3,TRBV19,NA,TGTGCCAGTAGTCCGGATAGAACTAGCACAGATACGCAGTATTTT,CASSPDRTSTDTQYF
17,NA,TRBJ2-1,TRBV12-3/TRBV12-4,TRBD2,TGTGCCAGCAGTTTTGGCCAGCGGGGTAGCTCCTACAATGAGCAGTTCTTC,CASSFGQRGSSYNEQFF
12,NA,TRBJ2-7,TRBV29-1,NA,TGCAGCGTCGGAAGGTCTCCCTACGAGCAGTACTTC,CSVGRSPYEQYF
14,many,TRBJ2-7,TRBV27,TRBD1,TGTGCCAGCGGGGCAGGGGGCCAGACCTACGAGCAGTACTTC,CASGAGGQTYEQYF
13,many,TRBJ2-1,TRBV25-1,NA,TGTGCCAGCAGTGAATTGGGCGGGGTCCCCCAGTTCTTC,CASSELGGVPQFF
12,many,TRBJ1-1,TRBV12-3/TRBV12-4,NA,TGTGCCAGCAGTACCCGCCGGGATGAAGCTTTCTTT,CASSTRRDEAFF
17,many,TRBJ2-1,TRBV7-2,TRBD2,TGTGCCAGCAGCTTACTGGGGGGAGGGGTCCCTATCAATGAGCAGTTCTTC,CASSLLGGGVPINEQFF
11,medium-sized,TRBJ1-2,TRBV6-1,NA,TGTGCCAGCCTCAGGAACTATGGCTACACCTTC,CASLRNYGYTF
14,many,TRBJ2-1,TRBV12-3/TRBV12-4,NA,TGTGCAAGCAGCTTAGGGGACAACTATGCTGAGCAGTTCTTC,CASSLGDNYAEQFF
18,many,TRBJ1-6,TRBV5-1,NA,TGCGCCAGCAGCTTGGCCCGTCAAGAGGGAGATTATAATTCACCCCTCCACTTT,CASSLARQEGDYNSPLHF
15,many,TRBJ1-1,TRBV5-1,TRBD1,TGCGCCAGCAGCTGGGACAGTCTTGGGGGGACTGAAGCTTTCTTT,CASSWDSLGGTEAFF
18,medium-sized,TRBJ2-6,TRBV7-2,NA,TGTGCCAGCAGCGACTGGAGCAGGGGTGGTTCTGGGGCCAACGTCCTGACTTTC,CASSDWSRGGSGANVLTF
14,medium-sized,TRBJ1-5,TRBV27,NA,TGTGCCAGCAGGCGTGAGGCGAGCAATCAGCCCCAGCATTTT,CASRREASNQPQHF
15,many,TRBJ2-3,TRBV5-6,NA,TGTGCCAGCAGCTTGGTGGCAGGGGCCACAGATACGCAGTATTTT,CASSLVAGATDTQYF
14,many,TRBJ1-1,TRBV24-1,TRBD1,TGTGCCACCAGTGCCACAGGGGGAAGGACTGAAGCTTTCTTT,CATSATGGRTEAFF
16,many,TRBJ2-2,TRBV6-6,NA,TGTGCCAGCGGTGGCGACTGGGGCGCAAACACCGGGCAGCTCTACTTT,CASGGDWGANTGQLYF
13,few,TRBJ1-1,TRBV18,NA,TGTGCCAGCTCACCGCAGAAGAACACTGAAGCTTTCTTT,CASSPQKNTEAFF